This T cell receptor beta chain comes out of a study of OX40 agonist ivuxolimab in advanced cancers. Study-wide context: As their treatment, patients were administered ivuxolimab, an agonistic anti-OX40 (CD134) antibody. Melanoma, hepatocellular carcinoma, head and neck or renal cell cancer occurred in dose-escalation patients. Three patients got partial responses; one had hepatocellular carcinoma and two had cutaneous melanoma. Overall study results and limits: At 0.1 to 3.0 mg/kg, CD4+ and CD8+ blood T cells expanded clonally by week 6.

J was trimmed by 3 bases and V by 5 bases; bases with no gene match: 7. The CDR3 consists of 15 residues. Germline CDR1 reads SEHNR; CDR2 reads FQNEAQ (reference sequence). This table comes from immunoSEQ multiplex PCR, and its TCRdb copy is limited to in-frame clones, with some not included. The sample has approximately 82,000 clones; around 87% are singletons. Worth noting for this clone: Its antigen is still unknown.

Sequencing was performed on CD4+ or CD8+ T cells sorted from blood, taken in a trial of the OX40 agonist ivuxolimab. The TCR sequence derives from an adult with an advanced solid tumor such as melanoma, head and neck, liver or kidney cancer. The V call is TRBV7-9, the J call TRBJ2-7; 10 nucleotides match TRBD1. The CDR3 DNA sequence: TGTGCCAGCAGCAGGGGGACAGGGGTTTACTACGAGCAGTACTTC. Amino acid sequence: CASSRGTGVYYEQYF. The full variable domain, rest sourced from reference TRBV7-9 and TRBJ2-7, is DTGVSQNPRHKITKRGQNVTFRCDPISEHNRLYWYRQTLGQGPEFLTYFQNEAQLEKSRLLSDRFSAERPKGSFSTLEIQRTEQGDSAMYLCASSRGTGVYYEQYFGPGTRLTVT.